This T cell receptor beta chain was sequenced during a study of early T cells in non-severe SARS-CoV-2 infection. This clonotype has a handful of counts. TCRdb passed the 5' RACE reads through MiXCR, listing each CDR3 protein once. Here the sample spans roughly 57,000 distinct CDR3 sequences, 12% being singletons. This CDR3 comprises 15 residues. The trim removed 6 bases at V and 3 bases at J, leaving 6 bases unmatched. Germline assignment: CDR1 MNHEY and CDR2 SVGAGI. Sequenced here: whole blood, sampled at baseline. V is TRBV6-5 and J is TRBJ1-4; 8 bases align to TRBD1. This TCR was recovered from an adult who was a healthcare worker with PCR-confirmed SARS-CoV-2 infection or an uninfected control (not recorded which). The CDR3 protein is CASRKDRGSNEKLFF. The DNA for the CDR3 is TGTGCCAGCAGGAAAGACAGGGGATCTAATGAAAAACTGTTTTTT.